This T cell receptor beta chain is from a study of beta chain features in type 1 diabetes (dated by TCRdb to about 2018). Broadly, across the study: Mean age, gender distribution, total cell number and subset yield were not different between patients and healthy donors. A total of 107,917,701 sorted cells were examined across all samples, and a strong correlation was observed between cell number per subset and RNA yield. The study compared the TCRB repertoires of sorted circulating CD4+ T cell subsets in recently diagnosed type 1 diabetes patients with those in matched healthy donors. Regulatory and stem cell-like memory subsets were isolated from only 8 patients and roughly 8 healthy donors, whereas naive and central memory subsets came from all 30 or so donors.

The study at large found these results: Because cDNA was sequenced instead of genomic DNA, highly expressing activated cells could be over-represented, though the groups showed no difference in activation or CD3 levels. Shorter templates might have been favored by PCR, but patient and control samples were amplified and corrected together, so both groups would have been affected equally by any skew. At VDJ recombination sites, type 1 diabetes patients had fewer insertions and more deleted nucleotides, which implies abnormalities in thymic rearrangement. Naive, central memory and regulatory TCRB repertoires appeared more similar among patients than among healthy donors. A moderate but significant shortening of TCRB CDR3 length was observed in type 1 diabetes patients in all four CD4+ subsets. Because the HLA sub-analyses included only small numbers of individuals, any influence of HLA type on TCRB rearrangement was left unresolved.

From each donor, a single peripheral blood sample of 100 to 150 mL on average was drawn into heparinised tubes. A BD FACSAria II and a panel including CD45RO, CCR7, CD25, CD127, CD95 and CD27 were used to sort naive, central memory, regulatory and stem cell-like memory CD4+ T cells. Every sorted population had a purity above 95%. PBMCs were isolated immediately by Lymphoprep density gradient centrifugation and stained directly without culture. So that batch effects would be minimized, each experiment stained and sorted samples in pairs, pairing one healthy donor with one patient. The entire amount of isolated RNA was reverse transcribed using the High Capacity cDNA Reverse Transcription Kit, so the sequenced TCRB transcripts were expressed ones. Deep immunoSEQ sequencing was performed on naive, central memory and regulatory T cell samples, with an average of around 3.4 million total reads per sample. Sorted cells were lysed in RLT buffer, and RNA was extracted using DNase-treated RNeasy Micro or Mini kits according to cell number. To prevent cross-contamination, every cell subset was processed on its own, while patient and healthy donor samples were processed together. The immunoSEQ multiplex PCR was used to amplify TCRB sequences from cDNA, yielding 87-bp fragments that span the CDR3 region. Amplicons were sequenced on the Illumina HiSeq platform. The authors' analysis ran thus. Synthetic template baselines were used to correct PCR bias computationally, reads within Hamming distance 2 were collapsed, and singletons that could not be merged were discarded. Reads were aligned to IMGT to assign V, D and J genes, CDR3 length, and insertions or deletions at six rearrangement sites. Clonotype counts were normalized to sorted cell number within each subset before computing true diversity and Gini coefficients with the tcR R package. The overlap coefficient, calculated on TCRB nucleotide sequences, was used to quantify repertoire sharing. Out-of-frame TCRB sequences from naive cells were analyzed to stand in for the pre-selection repertoire. Not all clones reach the TCRdb copy of this immuneACCESS table, which keeps in-frame sequences only. Checked studies attribute under half of the gap to unresolved V genes and leave the rest unexplained. V, J and clone size were drawn from that table, and D and trimming were deduced from the DNA. The sample includes a few hundred thousand clones, with 11% to 15% observed a single time. Approximately 0.035% of the sample rests with the top ten.

The CDR3 covers 14 residues, taking in both the cysteine and the phenylalanine. Just the 42-base CDR3 DNA is kept, in frame starting at base 1. V loses 7 bases, J loses 2 bases, and the germline ends lie 14 bases apart. Looking up the germline V gene yields CDR1 SGHTA and CDR2 FQGNSA. This clone was observed a few times. There is no known antigen for this receptor. No quality values exist for individual bases; no much larger clone is one base distant. The clonotype comes from a man aged 25 to 40 in good health. The sample consisted of naive CD4+ T cells from blood. In light of the paper, this sample's cell subset or site label describes: true naive CD4+ T cells. The chain is encoded by TRBV7-2 joined to TRBJ2-5; the D gene cannot be resolved reliably. The DNA sequence reads TGTGCCAGCAAGAGGTACGCACGACAAGAGACCCAGTACTTC. This yields the protein CASKRYARQETQYF.